The present TCR beta chain was sequenced within a study of early T cells in non-severe SARS-CoV-2 infection. Study at large: Chains stayed unpaired after sequencing of bulk RNA from unsorted whole blood.

V lost 1 base, J lost 5 bases, and 14 bases lay in between. Per germline, CDR1 MNHNY and CDR2 SVGAGI (reference sequence). The CDR3 runs to 15 residues. Study-level points and caveats: Reliance on VDJdb matching favored anti-spike CD8 responses; private and CD4 specificities were missed.

For this clonotype: Its antigen is not identified.

Individual cDNA molecules were tagged with unique molecular identifiers. TCRdb itself ran the 5' RACE reads through MiXCR, one entry per CDR3 protein. Of some 97,000 distinct CDR3 sequences in the sample, 11% were seen once. Material: whole blood, obtained at baseline. The sequence came from an adult who was a healthcare worker with PCR-confirmed SARS-CoV-2 infection or an uninfected control (not recorded which). The chain carries TRBV6-6 and TRBJ1-1; no clear D gene. The CDR3 DNA sequence: TGTGCCAGCAGTTACTACGTGGGGTCAGGAACTGAAGCTTTCTTT. Its protein product is CASSYYVGSGTEAFF.